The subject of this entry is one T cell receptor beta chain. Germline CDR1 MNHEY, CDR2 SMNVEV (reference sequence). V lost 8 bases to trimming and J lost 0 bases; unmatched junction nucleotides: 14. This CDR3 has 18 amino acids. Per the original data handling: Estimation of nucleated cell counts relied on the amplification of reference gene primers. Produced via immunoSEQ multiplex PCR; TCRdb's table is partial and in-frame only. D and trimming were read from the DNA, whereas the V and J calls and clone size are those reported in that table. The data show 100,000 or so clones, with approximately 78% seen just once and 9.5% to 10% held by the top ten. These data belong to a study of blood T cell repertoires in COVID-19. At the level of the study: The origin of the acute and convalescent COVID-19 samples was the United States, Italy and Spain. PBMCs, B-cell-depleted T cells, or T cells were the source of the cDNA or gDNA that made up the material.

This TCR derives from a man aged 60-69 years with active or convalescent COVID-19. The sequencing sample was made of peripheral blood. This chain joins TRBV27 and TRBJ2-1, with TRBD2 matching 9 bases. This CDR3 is CASRDATSGWSSYNEQFF. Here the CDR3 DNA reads TGTGCCAGCCGAGACGCGACTAGCGGTTGGAGCTCCTACAATGAGCAGTTCTTC.